This T cell receptor (beta chain) appears in the sequencing data of a study of blood T cell repertoires in COVID-19. The wider study: PBMCs, B-cell-depleted T cells, or T cells provided the cDNA or gDNA that made up the material.

In the original analysis: The assay estimated nucleated cells by amplifying reference gene primers. Produced via immunoSEQ multiplex PCR; TCRdb's table is partial and in-frame only. D and trimming were read from the DNA, whereas the V and J calls and clone size are those reported in that table. The sample lists 400,000 to 500,000 clones; more than 70% were seen once. Germline V gene lookup returns CDR1 SGDLS and CDR2 YYNGEE. V was clipped by 4 bases and J by 2 bases, with 13 bases between them. This CDR3 comprises 14 residues. The participants were between roughly 18 and 100 years old and came from roughly 24 US areas. Clinical history reported by participants formed the basis on which cohorts were assigned.

The rearrangement uses TRBV9 and TRBJ2-7, with unresolved D. The sequence was obtained from a woman between 18 and 30 years old who had been exposed to COVID-19. Sequenced sample: PBMCs or T cells enriched from blood (not recorded which). The CDR3 bases are TGTGCCAGCAGCCCCTTAAGTAGCACCTACGAGCAGTACTTC. It yields the protein CASSPLSSTYEQYF.